This T cell receptor (beta chain) was sequenced for a study of blood T cell repertoires in COVID-19. At the level of the study: Acute and convalescent COVID-19 specimens originated in the United States, Italy and Spain. PBMCs, B-cell-depleted T cells, or T cells provided the cDNA or gDNA that made up the material.

Seattle patients were enrolled while actively infected and followed longitudinally. Original data processing: Amplified reference gene primers provided the basis for estimating nucleated cell counts. The table came from immunoSEQ multiplex PCR; TCRdb's copy has only in-frame clones and leaves some out. D and trimming were read from the DNA, whereas the V and J calls and clone size are those reported in that table. In the table there are some 400,000 clones, approximately 87% of which are singletons. This CDR3 contains 17 residues. V trimming: 0 bases; J trimming: 5 bases; junction bases outside the gene matches: 13. Germline loops: CDR1 GTSNPN, CDR2 SVGIG (reference sequence).

The sequence derives from an older woman with COVID-19, enrolled during active disease. The chain has TRBV30 and TRBJ2-5, with 9 bases that match TRBD2. Specimen: peripheral blood. For the CDR3, the DNA is TGTGCCTGGAGTGTACGGGGTAGCGGGGGATCCGGGGAGACCCAGTACTTC. This gives the protein CAWSVRGSGGSGETQYF.